The rows below give T cell receptor beta chains drawn from one sample of a study of cytotoxic CD8 clonotypes in ibrutinib-treated CLL. Measured with immunoSEQ multiplex PCR; TCRdb has only the in-frame clones, and not every one. Of 65,000 to 85,000 clones in the sample, 90% were seen once. Sequencing was performed on PBMCs, taken after 12 months of ibrutinib treatment. The receptors shown here come from a human donor with chronic lymphocytic leukemia. Both conserved end residues are part of each CDR3. The order of the fields is D gene, V gene, clone size, J gene, CDR3 protein, CDR3 DNA. D genes are given only for firm matches. Where a row states a size, it is once, few, many or the class of an expanded clone; other rows omit it.

TRBD2,TRBV27,-,TRBJ2-1,CASSLSDFWEGSYEQFF,TGTGCCAGCAGTTTATCGGATTTCTGGGAGGGTAGCTATGAGCAGTTCTTC
-,TRBV30,-,TRBJ1-2,CAWSVRGNYGYTF,TGTGCCTGGAGTGTACGGGGTAACTATGGCTACACCTTC
-,TRBV7-2,-,TRBJ2-7,CASSGDLNTYEQYF,TGTGCCAGCAGTGGGGACTTAAATACCTACGAGCAGTACTTC
TRBD1,TRBV7-6,-,TRBJ2-1,CASSPGAGTGTYNEQFF,TGTGCCAGCAGCCCAGGCGCCGGGACAGGGACCTACAATGAGCAGTTCTTC
TRBD1,TRBV19,few,TRBJ1-2,CASSAHRTGNYGYTF,TGTGCCAGTAGTGCCCATAGGACAGGGAACTATGGCTACACCTTC
-,TRBV5-1,-,TRBJ1-1,CASKTVLNTEAFF,TGCGCCAGCAAGACCGTATTGAACACTGAAGCTTTCTTT
-,TRBV2,-,TRBJ1-1,CASSEGGTVNTEAFF,TGTGCCAGCAGTGAGGGGGGGACCGTGAACACTGAAGCTTTCTTT
-,TRBV7-2,-,TRBJ2-3,CASSSVADTQYF,TGTGCCAGCAGCTCTGTTGCCGATACGCAGTATTTT
-,TRBV27,once,TRBJ2-7,CATPLEEQYF,TGTGCCACCCCTCTGGAAGAGCAGTACTTC
-,TRBV20-1,few,TRBJ2-7,CSARTSYEQYF,TGCAGTGCTAGGACTAGCTACGAGCAGTACTTC
TRBD1,TRBV6-6,-,TRBJ1-2,CASTRDRDGYTF,TGTGCCAGCACTCGCGACAGGGACGGCTACACCTTC
-,TRBV4-1,-,TRBJ2-2,CASNQPGGYTGELFF,TGCGCCAGCAATCAACCTGGTGGATACACCGGGGAGCTGTTTTTT
TRBD2,TRBV29-1,-,TRBJ2-2,CSGRGGASNTGELFF,TGCAGCGGACGGGGGGGCGCGTCGAACACCGGGGAGCTGTTTTTT
-,TRBV6-5,-,TRBJ2-7,CASSRMHEQYF,TGTGCCAGCTCGAGGATGCACGAGCAGTACTTC
TRBD1,TRBV27,-,TRBJ1-5,CASSPGGLPQPQHF,TGTGCCAGCAGCCCAGGGGGGCTACCTCAGCCCCAGCATTTT
-,TRBV7-2,-,TRBJ1-1,CASSRGYEAFF,TGTGCCAGCAGCAGGGGTTATGAAGCTTTCTTT
-,TRBV18,-,TRBJ1-3,CASSPTDDTIYF,TGTGCCAGCTCACCCACCGACGACACCATATATTTT
-,TRBV4-2,few,TRBJ1-3,CASSLSQGSGNTIYF,TGTGCCAGCAGCCTTTCACAGGGTTCTGGAAACACCATATATTTT
-,TRBV14,-,TRBJ1-1,CASSQALGGEAFF,TGTGCCAGCAGCCAAGCCTTGGGGGGCGAAGCTTTCTTT
TRBD1,TRBV6-1,-,TRBJ1-3,CASTTGGTGNTIYF,TGTGCCAGCACCACAGGGGGGACTGGAAACACCATATATTTT
-,TRBV9,once,TRBJ2-7,CASSGSGTYEQYF,TGTGCCAGCAGCGGTAGCGGTACCTACGAGCAGTACTTC
TRBD1,TRBV14,-,TRBJ1-2,CASSRIRQGANYGYTF,TGTGCCAGCAGCCGCATTAGACAGGGGGCGAACTATGGCTACACCTTC
-,TRBV28,-,TRBJ2-5,CASSDPGGLYQETQYF,TGTGCCAGCAGTGATCCCGGGGGGCTGTACCAAGAGACCCAGTACTTC
-,TRBV19,-,TRBJ2-5,CASNPGLLKETQYF,TGTGCCAGTAATCCGGGACTTTTAAAAGAGACCCAGTACTTC
TRBD1,TRBV5-5,-,TRBJ1-1,CASSLTGVNTEAFF,TGTGCCAGCAGCCTAACAGGGGTGAACACTGAAGCTTTCTTT
TRBD2,TRBV5-6,once,TRBJ2-7,CASSRRLAALNYEQYF,TGTGCCAGCAGCCGCCGACTAGCGGCATTGAACTACGAGCAGTACTTC
TRBD2,TRBV9,-,TRBJ2-7,CASSVGGGSSTYEQYF,TGTGCCAGCAGCGTAGGGGGAGGGTCGTCAACCTACGAGCAGTACTTC
TRBD1,TRBV28,-,TRBJ2-7,CAVQGAYEQYF,TGTGCCGTACAGGGGGCCTACGAGCAGTACTTC
-,TRBV7-9,-,TRBJ2-4,CASSPRGGAIQYF,TGTGCCAGCAGTCCCCGGGGAGGCGCCATTCAGTACTTC
-,TRBV6-1,-,TRBJ2-7,CASSLLGKYEQYF,TGTGCCAGCAGCCTGCTAGGAAAGTACGAGCAGTACTTC
-,TRBV18,-,TRBJ2-1,CASSPSFFFSGEQFF,TGTGCCAGCTCACCCTCCTTTTTCTTTTCGGGTGAGCAGTTCTTC
-,TRBV7-2,-,TRBJ1-5,CASSPNRVSNQPQHF,TGTGCCAGCAGCCCTAACAGGGTCTCAAATCAGCCCCAGCATTTT
TRBD1,TRBV7-2,-,TRBJ1-1,CASSLAQDRGRAFF,TGTGCCAGCAGCCTCGCACAAGACAGGGGAAGGGCTTTCTTT
-,TRBV6-5,-,TRBJ2-3,CASRRDFTDTQYF,TGTGCCAGCCGCCGGGACTTCACAGATACGCAGTATTTT
-,TRBV5-1,-,TRBJ2-7,CASSLSAGMTYEQYF,TGCGCCAGCAGCTTGTCGGCAGGAATGACCTACGAGCAGTACTTC
-,TRBV5-5,-,TRBJ1-5,CASSFSANGKQNQPQHF,TGTGCCAGCAGCTTTTCGGCGAATGGAAAACAAAATCAGCCCCAGCATTTT